The 30 T cell receptor beta chains below come from one sample, sequenced in a study of blood T cells in healthy people across ages. Combining a sample-barcoded 5' primer with a J-beta primer mix, a second PCR ran for 7 to 11 cycles. TCRdb fed the 5' RACE reads into MiXCR, producing one record per CDR3 protein. The sample contains around 1.5 million distinct CDR3 sequences, roughly 32% of which appear only once. What was sequenced was blood. Every receptor here comes from a woman between 25 and 40 years old in good health.

This clonotype was counted many times. V and J are TRBV10-3 and TRBJ2-5; 10 nucleotides align to TRBD2. CDR1 is ENHRY and CDR2 is SYGVKD in the germline V gene. The ends lost 0 bases at V and 3 bases at J; junction bases unmatched: 1. The CDR3 has 15 amino acids. CDR3: CAISESTSGKETQYF. In nucleotides, the CDR3 is TGTGCCATCAGTGAGTCTACTAGCGGGAAAGAGACCCAGTACTTC.

The genes are TRBV2 and TRBJ2-5; 7 nucleotides align to TRBD2. V shed 3 bases and J 11 bases; nucleotides not matched to a gene: 15. The length of the CDR3 is 15 residues. In germline, CDR1 is SNHLY, CDR2 FYNNEI. The chain's CDR3 is CASSDRDYQYNEQYF. The CDR3 DNA is TGTGCCAGCAGTGACCGGGACTACCAGTACAATGAGCAGTACTTC.

This clonotype was seen a handful of times. This chain connects TRBV7-7 to TRBJ2-2; TRBD2 aligns across 8 bases. Per germline, CDR1 SSHAT and CDR2 FNYEAQ (reference sequence). Trimming took 5 bases from V and 4 from J; bases not matched to a gene: 9. The CDR3 spans 16 residues. The CDR3 region is CASSHPRGGSTGELFF. The CDR3 region has the DNA TGTGCCAGCAGCCACCCCCGCGGGGGGAGCACCGGGGAGCTGTTTTTT. The variable domain in full, completed from reference TRBV7-7 and TRBJ2-2, reads GAGVSQSPRYKVTKRGQDVTLRCDPISSHATLYWYQQALGQGPEFLTYFNYEAQPDKSGLPSDRFSAERPEGSISTLTIQRTEQRDSAMYRCASSHPRGGSTGELFFGEGSRLTVL.

Turning to this clonotype: With only one base between it and a far larger clone, this is likely a read error. The CDR3 loop reads CTSSLTDSYEQYF. CDR3 DNA sequence: TGTACCAGCAGCCTAACAGATTCCTACGAGCAGTACTTC. The J gene is TRBJ2-7, the V gene TRBV11-1; D is unclear. The CDR3 extends over 13 amino acids. Germline CDR1 SGHAT, CDR2 FQDESV (reference sequence).

Turning to this clonotype: One end of the junction fails to match germline, which may point to a read error. In DNA form, the CDR3 reads TGTGCCAGCGGGCTCGGGACAGGGCACTACGAGCGGTACTTC. Residues: CASGLGTGHYERYF. The chain links TRBV27 to TRBJ2-7; 9 bases fit TRBD1. Germline CDR1 MNHEY, CDR2 SMNVEV (reference sequence). The length of the CDR3 is 14 residues.

This chain joins TRBV27 and TRBJ2-5; D tentatively fits TRBD1 or TRBD2 (6 bases each). CDR3 length: 14 residues. Trimming stripped 5 bases from V and 11 bases from J, with 21 bases between. Germline V lookup: CDR1 MNHEY, CDR2 SMNVEV (reference sequence). CDR3 residues: CASSPARSGGGQYF. As DNA, the CDR3 is TGTGCCAGCAGTCCCGCGAGATCCGGGGGCGGGCAGTACTTC.

The DNA for the CDR3 is TGTGCCAGCAGTGAACTAATACGGGGAAGCAATCAGCCCCAGCATTTT. As protein: CASSELIRGSNQPQHF. The chain combines TRBV6-1 with TRBJ1-5; D ambiguous. This CDR3 region has 16 residues. The V end lost 2 bases, the J end lost 1 base, and 12 bases lay between the germline ends. Germline lookup yields CDR1 MNHNS and CDR2 SASEGT.

In its sample, this clonotype was seen a few times. Compared with germline, one end of the junction differs, possibly owing to a read error. The J gene is TRBJ2-1, the V gene TRBV6-2 or TRBV6-3; TRBD1 is a possible D gene (6 bases). The germline V gene has CDR1 MNHEY and CDR2 SVGEGT. The CDR3 is made up of 17 amino acids. The CDR3 here is CASRDPGQLSSYNGQFF. CDR3 sequence (DNA): TGTGCCAGCAGGGACCCAGGACAGCTATCCTCCTACAATGGGCAGTTCTTC.

This clonotype was recorded at least ten times. The rearrangement uses TRBV15 and TRBJ2-1, with 7 nucleotides matching TRBD2. The CDR3 totals 16 residues. After removal of 3 bases from V and 0 bases from J, the junction contained 5 bases not matched to a gene. Germline V gives CDR1 LNHNV, CDR2 YYDKDF (reference sequence). The CDR3 loop is CATSSAPGGSYNEQFF. CDR3 nucleotide sequence: TGTGCCACCAGCAGCGCCCCGGGAGGCTCCTACAATGAGCAGTTCTTC. Full variable domain (rest looked up from reference TRBV15 and TRBJ2-1): DAMVIQNPRYQVTQFGKPVTLSCSQTLNHNVMYWYQQKSSQAPKLLFHYYDKDFNNEADTPDNFQSRRPNTSFCFLDIRSPGLGDTAMYLCATSSAPGGSYNEQFFGPGTRLTVL.

As concerns this clonotype: A much more abundant neighbour one base away suggests this may be a read error. The chain employs TRBV3-1 and TRBJ2-5; no clear D gene. CDR3 length: 15 residues. In germline, CDR1 is LGHDT, CDR2 YNNKEL (reference sequence). DNA of the CDR3: TGTGCCGGCAGCCAAGGAGCTGGGTGGGGAGAGACCCAGTACTTC. This sequence encodes CAGSQGAGWGETQYF.

The chain employs TRBV27 and TRBJ2-1; 10 bases are a match to TRBD1. With 5 bases clipped from V and 5 bases from J, the junction kept 6 bases outside the gene matches. This CDR3 has 15 residues. Looked up from germline, CDR1 is MNHEY and CDR2 is SMNVEV (reference sequence). The CDR3 DNA is TGTGCCAGCAGTACTCCGGGACAGGGGAACAATGAGCAGTTCTTC. Translated: CASSTPGQGNNEQFF.

Details on this clonotype: A junction end diverges from the germline sequence, so it may reflect a read error. This chain connects TRBV7-2 to TRBJ2-3; TRBD2 agrees at 8 bases. The CDR3 length is 15 residues. Germline V gives CDR1 SGHTA, CDR2 FQGNSA. The CDR3, as DNA: TGTGCCGGCAGCTTAGACGGGAGGGCAGGAGATACGCAGTATTTT. Translated, it gives CAGSLDGRAGDTQYF. The whole variable domain, filled in from reference TRBV7-2 and TRBJ2-3, reads GAGVSQSPSNKVTEKGKDVELRCDPISGHTALYWYRQSLGQGLEFLIYFQGNSAPDKSGLPSDRFSAERTGGSVSTLTIQRTQQEDSAVYLCAGSLDGRAGDTQYFGPGTRLTVL.

As for this clonotype: One end of the junction is discordant with germline, which a read error may explain. The chain is built from TRBV9 and TRBJ1-1, with unresolved D. CDR3 length equals 15 residues. Germline V gives CDR1 SGDLS, CDR2 YYNGEE. CDR3 residues: CASSVGSSSGTKAFF. The DNA of the CDR3 is TGTGCCAGCAGCGTCGGATCCTCCTCCGGCACTAAAGCTTTCTTT.

The chain combines TRBV25-1 with TRBJ1-2, with D unresolved. Per the germline V gene, CDR1 is MGHDK and CDR2 is SYGVNS. This CDR3 spans 14 amino acids. V lost 5 bases and J 8 bases, leaving 18 bases between the germline ends. The CDR3 region has the DNA TGTGCCAGCAGTCGAAGTCAAACGGCGGGCGGCTACACCTTC. Amino acid sequence: CASSRSQTAGGYTF.

This clonotype showed up many times. V is TRBV5-1 and J is TRBJ2-1; unclear D gene. Trimming left V 4 bases short and J 8 bases short, with 16 bases between. This CDR3 has 14 residues. The germline V gene has CDR1 SGHRS and CDR2 YFSETQ. The CDR3 sequence is CASSPRAIYDEQFF. As DNA, the CDR3 is TGCGCCAGCAGCCCCCGGGCCATTTACGATGAGCAGTTCTTC.

The J gene is TRBJ2-4, the V gene TRBV20-1, with D maybe TRBD2 (6 bases). The J call is doubtful: the DNA matches TRBJ2-7 better. Germline CDR1 and CDR2: DFQATT and SNEGSKA (reference sequence). This CDR3 is built from 14 residues. CDR3 sequence (DNA): TGCAGTGCTAGACCGGCGGGGTTACTCTACGAGCAGTACTTC. Amino acid sequence: CSARPAGLLYEQYF.

The chain has TRBV11-2 and TRBJ2-5; 10 nucleotides align to TRBD1. Germline lookup yields CDR1 SGHAT and CDR2 FQNNGV. This CDR3 region has 16 residues. Germline trimming cut 11 bases from V and 2 bases from J; bases unmatched to any gene: 14. As DNA, the CDR3 is TGTGCCGGCTCCGACCGGGACAGGGGTGATCAAGAGACCCAGTACTTC. This translates into CAGSDRDRGDQETQYF.

This chain connects TRBV6-5 to TRBJ2-4; 10 nucleotides match TRBD1. With the DNA end fitting TRBJ2-7 better, the J assignment may be wrong. Germline lookup yields CDR1 MNHEY and CDR2 SVGAGI. This CDR3 is 15 amino acids long. CDR3 DNA sequence: TGTGCCAGCAGGAGGGACAGGGGAGGCACCTACGAGCAGTACTTC. Protein product: CASRRDRGGTYEQYF.

This clonotype occurred once. The V gene is TRBV5-5, the J gene TRBJ1-2, with TRBD1 as a possible D gene (6 bases). CDR1 and CDR2 from the germline V gene are SGHKS and YYEKEE (reference sequence). V dropped 2 bases and J dropped 8 bases, with 19 bases sitting between them. CDR3 length: 15 residues. CDR3 DNA: TGTGCCAGCAGCTTCTTCACAGGGACTTTCTACGGCTACACCTTC. This translates into CASSFFTGTFYGYTF.

The genes are TRBV4-1 and TRBJ2-5; D remains unclear. V lost 0 bases and J 5 bases, leaving 13 bases between the germline ends. CDR3 length equals 15 residues. Germline-derived CDR1 and CDR2 are MGHRA and YSYEKL. The CDR3, as DNA: TGCGCCAGCAGCCAAGATAACTCAGCCCGGGAGACCCAGTACTTC. It yields the protein CASSQDNSARETQYF.

Details on this clonotype: At one end, the junction sequence differs from germline, possibly due to a read error. The chain couples TRBV4-1 to TRBJ1-2, with D hard to call. Looked up from germline, CDR1 is MGHRA and CDR2 is YSYEKL. The length of the CDR3 is 15 residues. The CDR3 DNA reads TGCGCAAGCAGCCATGCCCGACCGGGAGGCTATGGCTACACCTTC. Protein: CASSHARPGGYGYTF.

The chain is built from TRBV27 and TRBJ2-3; tentative D call: TRBD2 (6 bases). The ends were cut back, 0 bases at V and 3 bases at J, with 10 bases in the middle. CDR3 length: 15 residues. CDR1 and CDR2 from the germline V gene are MNHEY and SMNVEV (reference sequence). As DNA, the CDR3 is TGTGCCAGCAGTTTATCGTACGCGGGAACAGATACGCAGTATTTT. The encoded protein is CASSLSYAGTDTQYF.

Only a few counts were recorded for this clonotype. This chain connects TRBV7-9 to TRBJ1-1, with D maybe TRBD1 (6 bases). The germline CDR1 and CDR2 sequences are SEHNR and FQNEAQ (reference sequence). This CDR3 region has 16 residues. V was cut by 5 bases and J by 1 base, with 17 bases left in between. The CDR3 loop is CASSARNRVGNTEAFF. CDR3 sequence (DNA): TGTGCCAGCAGCGCACGTAACAGGGTCGGGAACACTGAAGCTTTCTTT. The complete variable domain, with remaining parts taken from reference TRBV7-9 and TRBJ1-1, reads DTGVSQNPRHKITKRGQNVTFRCDPISEHNRLYWYRQTLGQGPEFLTYFQNEAQLEKSRLLSDRFSAERPKGSFSTLEIQRTEQGDSAMYLCASSARNRVGNTEAFFGQGTRLTVV.

V gene TRBV29-1 combines with J gene TRBJ2-1; a weak D match, TRBD2 (7 bases). CDR1 and CDR2 (germline): SQVTM, ANQGSEA. V shed 8 bases and J shed 8 bases, with 22 bases lying between them. This CDR3 contains 14 residues. CDR3 sequence: CSSSSGGRSDEQFF. As DNA, the CDR3 is TGCAGCTCTTCTTCGGGGGGCCGTAGCGATGAGCAGTTCTTC.

The J gene is TRBJ2-5, the V gene TRBV18; perhaps TRBD1 as D (6 bases). Trimming removed 4 bases at V and 3 bases at J, with 9 bases between. This CDR3 is built from 13 residues. The germline CDR1 and CDR2 sequences are KGHSH and LQKENI. The CDR3 nucleotides are TGTGCCAGCTCACAACGGACAGAAGAGACCCAGTACTTC. It encodes CASSQRTEETQYF.

This chain connects TRBV6-6 to TRBJ1-1, with 8 bases aligning to TRBD1. CDR3 length equals 14 residues. Looked up from germline, CDR1 is MNHNY and CDR2 is SVGAGI (reference sequence). J gave up 11 bases and V 6 bases, and 14 bases lay outside the gene matches. The CDR3 nucleotides are TGTGCCAGCAGCCGGAGTGGGGACAGGCCTCCGGCTTTCTTT. Its translation: CASSRSGDRPPAFF.

This clonotype has just a few counts. This chain connects TRBV6-2 or TRBV6-3 to TRBJ1-1; D is unclear. With 5 bases removed from V and 0 bases from J, the gap between germline ends came to 13 bases. Germline V gene sequence: CDR1 MNHEY, CDR2 SVGEGT. This CDR3 has 15 amino acids. The DNA of the CDR3 is TGTGCCAGCAGTAGGAATTTAGGGCTGAACACTGAAGCTTTCTTT. It yields the protein CASSRNLGLNTEAFF.

The J gene is TRBJ1-6, the V gene TRBV5-5; the match to TRBD1 covers 8 bases. The CDR3 covers 15 residues. Trimming removed 2 bases from V and 10 bases from J; junction bases left unmatched: 8. Germline lookup yields CDR1 SGHKS and CDR2 YYEKEE (reference sequence). Here the CDR3 reads CASSFSNPGGSPLHF. CDR3 in DNA: TGTGCCAGCAGCTTCTCAAATCCAGGGGGCTCACCCCTCCACTTT.

In this sample, this clonotype turned up many times. The J gene is TRBJ2-3, the V gene TRBV3-1; D is ambiguous. Trimming took off 3 bases at V and 1 base at J, with 8 bases between the two ends. The V gene's germline CDR1 is LGHDT and CDR2 YNNKEL (reference sequence). This CDR3 contains 14 residues. The CDR3 DNA reads TGTGCCAGCAGCCAGGTTGGCCGCACAGATACGCAGTATTTT. As protein: CASSQVGRTDTQYF.

The rearrangement links TRBV9 to TRBJ1-4; 10 bases map to TRBD1. Germline CDR1 is SGDLS and CDR2 is YYNGEE. V lost 3 bases to trimming and J lost 8 bases; unmatched junction nucleotides: 7. This CDR3 has 15 residues. The CDR3 region has the DNA TGTGCCAGCAGCGCTAGACAGGGGGCTGAGGAAAAACTGTTTTTT. Protein: CASSARQGAEEKLFF.